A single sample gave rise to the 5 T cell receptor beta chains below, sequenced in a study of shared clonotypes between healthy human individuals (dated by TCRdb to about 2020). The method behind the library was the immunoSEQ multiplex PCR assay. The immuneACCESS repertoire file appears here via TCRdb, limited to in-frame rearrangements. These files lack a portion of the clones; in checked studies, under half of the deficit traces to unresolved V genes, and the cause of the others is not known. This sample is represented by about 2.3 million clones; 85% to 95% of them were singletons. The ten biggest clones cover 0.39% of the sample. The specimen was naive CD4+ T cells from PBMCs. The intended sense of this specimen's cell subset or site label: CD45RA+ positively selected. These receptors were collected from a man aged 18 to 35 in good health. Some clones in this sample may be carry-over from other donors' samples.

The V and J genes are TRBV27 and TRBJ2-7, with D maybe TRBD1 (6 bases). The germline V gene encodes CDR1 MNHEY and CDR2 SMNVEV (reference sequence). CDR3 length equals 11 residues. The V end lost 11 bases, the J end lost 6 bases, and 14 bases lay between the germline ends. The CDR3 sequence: CAYRVSTEQYF. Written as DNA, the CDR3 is TGTGCCTACAGGGTTAGCACCGAGCAGTACTTC.

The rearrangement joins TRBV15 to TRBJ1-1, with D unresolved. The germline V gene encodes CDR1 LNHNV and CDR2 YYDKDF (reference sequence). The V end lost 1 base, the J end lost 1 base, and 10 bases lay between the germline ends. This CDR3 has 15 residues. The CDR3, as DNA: TGTGCCACCAGCAGAGTGGCCCTACGGAACACTGAAGCTTTCTTT. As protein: CATSRVALRNTEAFF.

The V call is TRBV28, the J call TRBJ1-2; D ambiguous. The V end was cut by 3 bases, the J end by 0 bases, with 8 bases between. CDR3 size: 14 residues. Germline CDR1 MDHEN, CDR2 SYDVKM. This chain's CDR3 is CASSFARTNYGYTF. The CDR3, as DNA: TGTGCCAGCAGTTTTGCCAGAACTAACTATGGCTACACCTTC.

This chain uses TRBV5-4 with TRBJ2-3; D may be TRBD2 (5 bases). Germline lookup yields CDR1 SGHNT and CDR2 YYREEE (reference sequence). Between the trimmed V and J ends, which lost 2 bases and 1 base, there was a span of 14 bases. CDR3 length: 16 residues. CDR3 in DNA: TGTGCCAGCAGCTTTTCAGGAGCGGCCGGCACAGATACGCAGTATTTT. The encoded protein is CASSFSGAAGTDTQYF.

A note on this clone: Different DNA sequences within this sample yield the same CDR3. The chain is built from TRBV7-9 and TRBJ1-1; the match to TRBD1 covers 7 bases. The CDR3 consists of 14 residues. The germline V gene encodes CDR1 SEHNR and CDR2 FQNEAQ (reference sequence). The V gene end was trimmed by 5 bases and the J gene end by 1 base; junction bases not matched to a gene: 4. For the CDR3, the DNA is TGTGCCAGCAGCCGGGGACAGCCGAACACTGAAGCTTTCTTT. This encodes CASSRGQPNTEAFF.